The 20 T cell receptor beta chains presented below share a single source sample, sequenced in a study of technical replicates of blood from a handful of donors. Method: immunoSEQ multiplex PCR; TCRdb's copy keeps in-frame clones and lacks some. The sample holds about 84,000 clones, about 98% seen once. Sequenced sample: T cells isolated from PBMCs. Every receptor here comes from a human donor in good health.

The chain uses TRBV5-4 and TRBJ2-5; 14 bases line up with TRBD2. J was trimmed by 4 bases and V by 0 bases; bases with no gene match: 2. The CDR3 loop spans 16 amino acids. CDR1 is SGHNT and CDR2 is YYREEE in the germline V gene (reference sequence). The CDR3 loop is CASSLGGLAGAETQYF. CDR3 sequence (DNA): TGTGCCAGCAGCTTGGGGGGACTAGCGGGAGCAGAGACCCAGTACTTC.

The chain is built from TRBV28 and TRBJ2-1; a possible D gene is TRBD1 (5 bases). Germline V gene lookup returns CDR1 MDHEN and CDR2 SYDVKM. The CDR3 totals 13 residues. V lost 7 bases and J lost 5, with 12 bases in between. The CDR3 region is CASTRVQHNEQFF. The CDR3 DNA reads TGTGCCAGCACCAGGGTTCAACACAATGAGCAGTTCTTC. Variable domain in full (rest from reference TRBV28 and TRBJ2-1): DVKVTQSSRYLVKRTGEKVFLECVQDMDHENMFWYRQDPGLGLRLIYFSYDVKMKEKGDIPEGYSVSREKKERFSLILESASTNQTSMYLCASTRVQHNEQFFGPGTRLTVL.

The rearrangement links TRBV28 to TRBJ1-1; D is ambiguous. Trimming stripped 7 bases from V and 1 base from J, with 7 bases between. The CDR3 has 12 residues. CDR1 and CDR2 from the germline V gene are MDHEN and SYDVKM. CDR3 residues: CASTEENTEAFF. CDR3 in DNA: TGTGCCAGCACGGAGGAGAACACTGAAGCTTTCTTT.

The chain recombines TRBV2 with TRBJ2-1; 10 nucleotides agree with TRBD2. V lost 5 bases to trimming and J lost 6 bases; unmatched junction nucleotides: 7. Per the germline V gene, CDR1 is SNHLY and CDR2 is FYNNEI. The CDR3 is made up of 15 amino acids. This CDR3 is CASSSTSGDFNEQFF. Here the CDR3 DNA reads TGTGCCAGCAGTTCCACTAGCGGGGATTTCAATGAGCAGTTCTTC.

The rearrangement uses TRBV28 and TRBJ2-7, with D possibly matching TRBD2 (5 bases). With 6 bases removed from V and 3 bases from J, the gap between germline ends came to 21 bases. The CDR3 extends over 16 amino acids. Germline lookup yields CDR1 MDHEN and CDR2 SYDVKM. The CDR3 reads CASSSPSRLDFYEQYF. The CDR3 DNA follows: TGTGCCAGCAGCTCTCCATCTAGATTGGACTTCTACGAGCAGTACTTC.

This clone was seen only once. This CDR3 is CASSQLAANNEQFF. The CDR3 DNA sequence: TGTGCCAGCAGCCAACTAGCCGCTAACAATGAGCAGTTCTTC. The V call is TRBV7-9, the J call TRBJ2-1, with a possible D match to TRBD2 (6 bases). The CDR3 runs 14 residues. The V gene's germline CDR1 is SEHNR and CDR2 FQNEAQ (reference sequence). Trimming shortened V by 5 bases and J by 5 bases, and 13 bases separated the two germline ends. Combining the CDR3 with reference TRBV7-9 and TRBJ2-1 gives the whole variable domain DTGVSQNPRHKITKRGQNVTFRCDPISEHNRLYWYRQTLGQGPEFLTYFQNEAQLEKSRLLSDRFSAERPKGSFSTLEIQRTEQGDSAMYLCASSQLAANNEQFFGPGTRLTVL.

This clone was picked up one time. The gene calls are TRBV6-5 and TRBJ1-4, with 12 bases fitting TRBD1. CDR3 length: 14 amino acids. Trimming removed 7 bases from V and 10 bases from J; junction bases left unmatched: 7. Germline assignment: CDR1 MNHEY and CDR2 SVGAGI. The CDR3 DNA reads as TGTGCCAGCACTACGGGACAGGGGGCCGTAAAACTGTTTTTT. Its translation is CASTTGQGAVKLFF.

The V and J genes are TRBV6-5 and TRBJ2-2, with 9 bases lining up with TRBD1. The CDR3 spans 14 residues. Germline trimming cut 10 bases from V and 8 bases from J; bases unmatched to any gene: 11. From germline, CDR1 is MNHEY and CDR2 SVGAGI. The CDR3 sequence: CATTPRDRVGELFF. CDR3 coding DNA: TGTGCCACCACCCCCCGGGACAGGGTTGGGGAGCTGTTTTTT.

The chain joins TRBV6-1 to TRBJ1-3, with D possibly TRBD1 on 5 matching bases. The CDR3 consists of 15 residues. The V gene's germline CDR1 is MNHNS and CDR2 SASEGT. V was shortened by 2 bases and J by 7 bases, with 15 bases between the two germline ends. The CDR3 loop is CASSELGVGSNTIYF. CDR3 bases: TGTGCCAGCAGTGAATTAGGGGTGGGCTCGAACACCATATATTTT.

The rearrangement joins TRBV19 to TRBJ2-7, with TRBD1 matching 7 bases. CDR1 and CDR2 (germline): LNHDA, SQIVND (reference sequence). The CDR3 is 14 residues long. V was pared by 5 bases and J by 3 bases, with 7 bases of the junction left unmatched. The CDR3 here is CASSSPGQFYEQYF. DNA for the CDR3: TGTGCCAGTAGTTCTCCGGGACAGTTCTACGAGCAGTACTTC. Drawing the rest from reference TRBV19 and TRBJ2-7, the complete variable domain is DGGITQSPKYLFRKEGQNVTLSCEQNLNHDAMYWYRQDPGQGLRLIYYSQIVNDFQKGDIAEGYSVSREKKESFPLTVTSAQKNPTAFYLCASSSPGQFYEQYFGPGTRLTVT.

The chain couples TRBV30 to TRBJ1-5; D unclear. From germline, CDR1 is GTSNPN and CDR2 SVGIG (reference sequence). The CDR3 loop spans 13 amino acids. Trimming took off 8 bases at V and 7 bases at J, with 18 bases between the two ends. The CDR3 bases are TGTGCCGTAGAGACCGGTGGGAGGCAGCCCCAGCATTTT. Its translation is CAVETGGRQPQHF.

The chain joins TRBV19 to TRBJ2-7; D is possibly TRBD1 (8 bases). The germline V gene has CDR1 LNHDA and CDR2 SQIVND (reference sequence). Between the trimmed V and J ends, which lost 2 bases and 1 base, there was a span of 12 bases. The CDR3 sequence is 15 residues long. DNA for the CDR3: TGTGCCAGTAGTATAACAGGGGGGGAATCCTACGAGCAGTACTTC. Translated, it gives CASSITGGESYEQYF.

The genes are TRBV30 and TRBJ1-1; TRBD1 matches 7 bases. CDR1 and CDR2 (germline): GTSNPN, SVGIG (reference sequence). This CDR3 contains 15 residues. The trim removed 2 bases at V and 0 bases at J, leaving 6 bases unmatched. The CDR3 sequence: CAWSWDRLMNTEAFF. The CDR3 DNA reads as TGTGCCTGGAGTTGGGACAGACTTATGAACACTGAAGCTTTCTTT.

The rearrangement links TRBV4-1 to TRBJ1-2; tentatively, D is TRBD1 (6 bases). CDR1 is MGHRA and CDR2 is YSYEKL in the germline V gene. This CDR3 has 14 residues. Deletions cut 0 bases from V and 6 bases from J, with 11 bases between. This chain's CDR3 is CASSQEGRQDGYTF. The CDR3 DNA reads as TGCGCCAGCAGCCAAGAGGGCAGACAGGATGGCTACACCTTC.

This clone was observed a few times. This chain uses TRBV5-6 with TRBJ1-3; no reliable D call. There are 13 residues in the CDR3. Germline V gene lookup returns CDR1 SGHDT and CDR2 YYEEEE. The V end was cut by 2 bases, the J end by 1 base, with 4 bases between. CDR3 nucleotides: TGTGCCAGCAGCTTCCCATCTGGAAACACCATATATTTT. This gives the protein CASSFPSGNTIYF.

The J gene is TRBJ1-5, the V gene TRBV19; TRBD1 aligns across 9 bases. The germline CDR1 and CDR2 sequences are LNHDA and SQIVND (reference sequence). The CDR3 has 16 amino acids. J gave up 3 bases and V 8 bases, and 11 bases lay outside the gene matches. CDR3 residues: CASREGGTGNNQPQHF. As DNA, the CDR3 is TGTGCCAGTCGAGAGGGGGGGACAGGGAACAATCAGCCCCAGCATTTT.

CDR3 in amino acids: CAGGRGRHNEQFF. CDR3 coding DNA: TGTGCCGGGGGGCGGGGGCGTCACAATGAGCAGTTCTTC. V gene TRBV6-1 combines with J gene TRBJ2-1; D may be TRBD2 (7 bases). The V end was cut by 11 bases, the J end by 5 bases, with 16 bases between. The CDR3 covers 13 residues. The germline V gene has CDR1 MNHNS and CDR2 SASEGT.

This clone was picked up one time. The V call is TRBV25-1, the J call TRBJ2-5; maybe TRBD2 (6 bases). CDR3 length: 17 residues. The germline V gene encodes CDR1 MGHDK and CDR2 SYGVNS. With 1 base removed from V and 3 bases from J, the gap between germline ends came to 18 bases. The CDR3 DNA is TGTGCCAGCAGTGAATCAAGGGGCGCGGGACTCAAAGAGACCCAGTACTTC. As protein: CASSESRGAGLKETQYF.

The rearrangement uses TRBV7-6 and TRBJ2-1, with 10 nucleotides matching TRBD2. With 1 base clipped from V and 10 bases from J, the junction kept 7 bases outside the gene matches. The CDR3 length is 15 residues. The germline V gene has CDR1 SGHVS and CDR2 FNYEAQ. DNA for the CDR3: TGTGCCAGCAGCTTAGGAACTAGCGGGACCCCCGAGCAGTTCTTC. It specifies CASSLGTSGTPEQFF.

The chain couples TRBV27 to TRBJ1-1; 8 bases align to TRBD1. CDR1 is MNHEY, CDR2 SMNVEV, per germline (reference sequence). V lost 3 bases, J lost 5 bases, and 8 bases stayed unmatched. There are 15 residues in the CDR3. CDR3 loop: CASSFSGQGRTEAFF. CDR3 bases: TGTGCCAGCAGTTTCTCCGGACAGGGAAGAACTGAAGCTTTCTTT.